These 26 T cell receptor beta chains share one sample of origin, sequenced in a study of metastatic and nonmetastatic thyroid tumors. Nobody among the patients had been given any treatment before thyroid surgery. Using MiXCR, TCRdb re-called clones from the PCR reads. The sample shows fewer than 40,000 clones, about 19% of them seen only once. Sample: tumor tissue. These receptors originate from a female donor with papillary thyroid cancer or a benign thyroid nodule (not recorded which). Some clones in this sample may be carry-over from other donors' samples.

This clone was found a few times. This chain connects TRBV12-3 or TRBV12-4 to TRBJ2-7, with D possibly called TRBD1 or TRBD2 (5 bases each). This CDR3 comprises 13 residues. V was pared by 2 bases and J by 5 bases, with 10 bases between. CDR3 sequence reads: CASSLLGRDEQYF. The CDR3 DNA sequence: TGTGCCAGCAGTTTATTGGGACGGGACGAGCAGTACTTC.

The rearrangement joins TRBV24-1 to TRBJ1-4, with D perhaps matching TRBD1 (6 bases). Between the trimmed V and J ends, which lost 7 bases and 10 bases, there was a span of 15 bases. The CDR3 runs to 13 residues. The germline V gene has CDR1 KGHDR and CDR2 SFDVKD. This CDR3 is CATSDRTGTKLFF. CDR3 bases: TGTGCCACCAGCGACCGCACAGGGACAAAACTGTTTTTT.

With regard to this clone: In the same sample, other DNA sequences code for this CDR3. The chain recombines TRBV11-1 with TRBJ1-1, with D hard to call. Germline-derived CDR1 and CDR2 are SGHAT and FQDESV (reference sequence). This CDR3 region has 16 residues. The V end lost 5 bases, the J end lost 2 bases, and 18 bases lay between the germline ends. The CDR3 DNA follows: TGTGCCAGCAGCCCGGGCGGTGGGCGCGGTAACACTGAAGCTTTCTTT. This sequence encodes CASSPGGGRGNTEAFF.

This clone appeared many times. The V call is TRBV7-9, the J call TRBJ1-2; tentatively, D is TRBD1 (6 bases). The V gene's germline CDR1 is SEHNR and CDR2 FQNEAQ (reference sequence). The CDR3 covers 13 residues. V was trimmed by 3 bases and J by 3 bases, leaving 8 bases between them. CDR3 residues: CASSFEGDYGYTF. In DNA form, the CDR3 reads TGTGCCAGCAGCTTTGAGGGGGACTATGGCTACACCTTC.

This clone turned up a few times. The rearrangement joins TRBV27 to TRBJ1-1, with D perhaps TRBD1 (6 bases). Germline values: CDR1 MNHEY, CDR2 SMNVEV (reference sequence). CDR3 length: 13 residues. Between the trimmed V and J ends, which lost 1 base and 8 bases, there was a span of 11 bases. CDR3 sequence: CASSLFRGGEAFF. The CDR3 region has the DNA TGTGCCAGCAGTTTATTCAGGGGCGGGGAAGCTTTCTTT.

The chain links TRBV5-1 to TRBJ1-1, with a possible D match to TRBD1 (5 bases). The assigned J gene may be wrong: the sequence end matches TRBJ2-7 better. Per germline, CDR1 SGHRS and CDR2 YFSETQ. The CDR3 runs 16 residues. As DNA, the CDR3 is TGCGCCAGCAGCCCCCCTCTTACAGGTGGCGGCTACGAGCAGTACTTC. Residues: CASSPPLTGGGYEQYF.

This clone appeared a few times. The chain couples TRBV6-1 to TRBJ1-6, with 9 bases fitting TRBD1. Germline CDR1 reads MNHNS; CDR2 reads SASEGT. J gave up 8 bases and V 5 bases, and 10 bases lay outside the gene matches. The CDR3 length is 16 residues. The CDR3 bases are TGTGCCAGCAGTCCCTTATACGGGACAGGGCATTCACCCCTCCACTTT. Its translation: CASSPLYGTGHSPLHF.

This clone was seen ten or more times. A read error is possible here, since a much larger clone lies one base away. The chain recombines TRBV7-2 with TRBJ2-1, with D hard to call. Trimming took 5 bases from V and 10 from J, leaving 15 bases between them. Germline CDR1 SGHTA, CDR2 FQGNSA. The CDR3 extends over 13 amino acids. Written as DNA, the CDR3 is TGTGCCAGCAGCCCCTATATAAGGAAAGAGCAGTTCTTC. Translated: CASSPYIRKEQFF.

This clone was counted ten times or more. The chain employs TRBV20-1 and TRBJ2-1; 7 bases fit TRBD1. The CDR3 loop spans 16 amino acids. V was pared by 1 base and J by 2 bases, with 8 bases of the junction left unmatched. CDR1 and CDR2 (germline): DFQATT, SNEGSKA (reference sequence). The CDR3 coding sequence is TGCAGTGCTAGAGCCGCTAACAGGGGTACCTACAATGAGCAGTTCTTC. Translated, it gives CSARAANRGTYNEQFF.

Many counts were recorded for this clone. The chain recombines TRBV20-1 with TRBJ1-2; 10 positions agree with TRBD1. Germline CDR1 reads DFQATT; CDR2 reads SNEGSKA (reference sequence). Trimming at V came to 3 bases and at J to 8 bases, leaving 30 bases not matched to a gene. The length of the CDR3 is 21 residues. The DNA of the CDR3 is TGCAGTGCTAGCCCCCCTCTTGGGTCCGGGACAGGGGCCAGAAGTGGGAAAGGCTACACCTTC. Protein: CSASPPLGSGTGARSGKGYTF.

This clone has a count of ten or more. The chain recombines TRBV18 with TRBJ1-1; no clear D gene. This CDR3 comprises 15 residues. Germline-derived CDR1 and CDR2 are KGHSH and LQKENI. Trimming removed 4 bases from V and 7 bases from J, with 19 bases in between. The CDR3 coding sequence is TGTGCCAGCTCACGGGAAGGGATGGGATCTGGTGAAGCTTTCTTT. This translates into CASSREGMGSGEAFF. Drawing the rest from reference TRBV18 and TRBJ1-1, the complete variable domain is NAGVMQNPRHLVRRRGQEARLRCSPMKGHSHVYWYRQLPEEGLKFMVYLQKENIIDESGMPKERFSAEFPKEGPSILRIQQVVRGDSAAYFCASSREGMGSGEAFFGQGTRLTVV.

The chain uses TRBV2 and TRBJ2-1; 10 bases match TRBD2. Germline assignment: CDR1 SNHLY and CDR2 FYNNEI. The trim removed 5 bases at V and 2 bases at J, leaving 9 bases unmatched. This CDR3 has 17 residues. CDR3 sequence: CASSNPPGTSAYNEQFF. Here the CDR3 DNA reads TGTGCCAGCAGTAACCCGCCTGGGACTAGCGCCTACAATGAGCAGTTCTTC.

This rearrangement joins TRBV5-4 to TRBJ1-2, with a weak D call TRBD1 (5 bases). Germline CDR1 reads SGHNT; CDR2 reads YYREEE (reference sequence). V was shortened by 3 bases and J by 4 bases, with 13 bases between the two germline ends. This CDR3 is built from 14 residues. CDR3 sequence reads: CASSWGVGAYGYTF. The CDR3 DNA is TGTGCCAGCAGCTGGGGGGTGGGCGCCTATGGCTACACCTTC. Together with reference TRBV5-4 and TRBJ1-2, the CDR3 gives the full variable domain: ETGVTQSPTHLIKTRGQQVTLRCSSQSGHNTVSWYQQALGQGPQFIFQYYREEENGRGNFPPRFSGLQFPNYSSELNVNALELDDSALYLCASSWGVGAYGYTFGSGTRLTVV.

This clone was observed many times. This same CDR3 is encoded by further DNA sequences in the sample. The chain recombines TRBV5-4 with TRBJ1-6; 8 bases are a match to TRBD1. CDR1 and CDR2 from the germline V gene are SGHNT and YYREEE (reference sequence). Unmatched junction bases numbered 7, after V lost 5 bases and J lost 9 bases. The CDR3 spans 14 residues. CDR3 amino acids: CASSSVGTGSPLHF. The CDR3, as DNA: TGTGCCAGCAGTTCTGTCGGGACAGGTTCACCCCTCCACTTT.

A word on this clone: A much larger clone lies a single base off, so this may be a read error. The V call is TRBV29-1, the J call TRBJ2-3; D may be TRBD1 (6 bases). The CDR3 spans 14 residues. Trimming cost V 6 bases and J 2 bases, with 15 bases left between them. Germline V CDR1 and CDR2: SQVTM, ANQGSEA. The CDR3 here is CSVPQGCYTDTQYF. The CDR3 nucleotides read TGCAGCGTCCCTCAGGGGTGTTACACAGATACGCAGTATTTT.

This clone came up many times. V is TRBV14 and J is TRBJ1-1; TRBD1 agrees at 7 bases. Germline CDR1 and CDR2: SGHDN and FVKESK. V gave up 0 bases and J gave up 7 bases; unmatched junction bases: 14. The CDR3 spans 17 residues. The CDR3 sequence is CASSQENRGDILGEAFF. CDR3 in DNA: TGTGCCAGCAGCCAAGAGAACAGGGGTGATATTTTGGGTGAAGCTTTCTTT.

This clone has just a few counts. The genes are TRBV2 and TRBJ1-1; possibly TRBD1 for D (6 bases). The CDR3 consists of 14 residues. Germline V lookup: CDR1 SNHLY, CDR2 FYNNEI. Trimming cost V 5 bases and J 4 bases, with 14 bases left between them. The CDR3 reads CASSQGGGGTEAFF. In DNA form, the CDR3 reads TGTGCCAGCAGTCAAGGAGGGGGTGGCACTGAAGCTTTCTTT. The full variable domain, completed using reference TRBV2 and TRBJ1-1, is EPEVTQTPSHQVTQMGQEVILRCVPISNHLYFYWYRQILGQKVEFLVSFYNNEISEKSEIFDDQFSVERPDGSNFTLKIRSTKLEDSAMYFCASSQGGGGTEAFFGQGTRLTVV.

The CDR3 sequence is CASSLLRGSDFNEKLFF. DNA of the CDR3: TGTGCCAGCAGTCTGCTTCGGGGGAGCGACTTTAATGAAAAACTGTTTTTT. The chain employs TRBV28 and TRBJ1-4; weak D call: TRBD1 (5 bases). V shed 5 bases and J shed 4 bases, with 20 bases lying between them. This CDR3 is built from 17 residues. Per germline, CDR1 MDHEN and CDR2 SYDVKM.

This clone was observed a handful of times. A much bigger clone sits one base away, suggesting this may be a read error. The J gene is TRBJ2-4, the V gene TRBV2; 8 nucleotides match TRBD2. The germline CDR1 and CDR2 sequences are SNHLY and FYNNEI. V trimming: 5 bases; J trimming: 1 base; junction bases outside the gene matches: 1. The CDR3 covers 14 residues. The CDR3 loop reads CASSTGGAKNIQYF. Written as DNA, the CDR3 is TGTGCCAGCAGTACGGGAGGGGCCAAAAACATTCAGTACTTC.

The chain links TRBV12-3 or TRBV12-4 to TRBJ2-2; D is unclear. This CDR3 has 12 amino acids. Trimming shortened V by 3 bases and J by 6 bases, and 5 bases separated the two germline ends. This CDR3 is CASSFSSGELFF. The CDR3 bases are TGTGCCAGCAGTTTCAGCTCCGGGGAGCTGTTTTTT.

This clone showed up many times. This chain uses TRBV20-1 with TRBJ2-5; 11 nucleotides line up with TRBD2. The CDR3 spans 17 residues. Germline CDR1 is DFQATT and CDR2 is SNEGSKA (reference sequence). Unmatched junction bases numbered 11, after V lost 0 bases and J lost 5 bases. The CDR3 region has the DNA TGCAGTGCTAGAGATCAAAGGGCTAGCGGGGGGCGCGAGACCCAGTACTTC. It specifies CSARDQRASGGRETQYF.

This chain joins TRBV20-1 and TRBJ2-7; no firm D call. Germline assignment: CDR1 DFQATT and CDR2 SNEGSKA (reference sequence). With 0 bases removed from V and 5 bases from J, the gap between germline ends came to 14 bases. The CDR3 runs to 14 residues. The CDR3 loop reads CSARDPARPHEQYF. The CDR3 bases are TGCAGTGCTAGAGATCCTGCCCGACCTCACGAGCAGTACTTC.

This clone came up many times. The chain has TRBV13 and TRBJ2-3; D possibly corresponds to TRBD2 (6 bases). With 5 bases removed from V and 0 bases from J, the gap between germline ends came to 27 bases. CDR1 PRHDT and CDR2 FYEKMQ come from the germline V gene (reference sequence). The length of the CDR3 is 20 residues. This CDR3 reads CASSEPFLWDSHASTDTQYF. DNA for the CDR3: TGTGCCAGCAGCGAACCCTTCTTGTGGGACTCCCACGCTAGCACAGATACGCAGTATTTT.

This clone was detected ten times or more. Other DNA sequences in the sample encode the same CDR3. This chain uses TRBV28 with TRBJ1-4; maybe TRBD1 (5 bases). CDR1 is MDHEN and CDR2 is SYDVKM in the germline V gene. V was trimmed by 3 bases and J by 8 bases, leaving 16 bases between them. CDR3 length equals 15 residues. The CDR3 DNA is TGTGCCAGCAGTTTCCCAGGGAAGGGTGGAGAAAAACTGTTTTTT. Its translation is CASSFPGKGGEKLFF.

This clone was recorded many times. V is TRBV4-3 and J is TRBJ2-1; possibly TRBD1 for D (7 bases). The CDR3 is 16 amino acids. V was cut by 1 base and J by 3 bases, with 13 bases left in between. Germline assignment: CDR1 LGHNA and CDR2 YSLEER. CDR3: CASSQVWQGGYNEQFF. CDR3 in DNA: TGCGCCAGCAGCCAAGTTTGGCAGGGGGGCTACAATGAGCAGTTCTTC.

The CDR3 here is CATSDSRTATYEQYF. CDR3 nucleotides: TGTGCCACCAGTGATTCACGGACAGCCACCTACGAGCAGTACTTC. The V call is TRBV24-1, the J call TRBJ2-7; D possibly corresponds to TRBD1 (6 bases). CDR3 length: 15 amino acids. Trimming took off 2 bases at V and 2 bases at J, with 12 bases between the two ends. Germline assignment: CDR1 KGHDR and CDR2 SFDVKD.